A single sample gave rise to the 12 T cell receptor beta chains below, sequenced in a study of shared T cell receptors in the human thymus. Profiling relied on immunoSEQ multiplex PCR, and the TCRdb table lists in-frame clones only, not all of them. The sample records about 610,000 clones, approximately 90% being singletons. In addition, the sample was reused for a study of human thymus T cells.

Sequencing was carried out using thymocytes. The receptors derive from a boy in the first two years of life with a congenital heart defect.

The chain couples TRBV7-6 to TRBJ2-1; D may be TRBD2 (5 bases). The V gene's germline CDR1 is SGHVS and CDR2 FNYEAQ. The CDR3 is 16 amino acids. V shed 1 base and J shed 5 bases, with 15 bases lying between them. The CDR3 DNA is TGTGCCAGCAGCTTAGGCTGGGGAGATGGGGACAATGAGCAGTTCTTC. Residues: CASSLGWGDGDNEQFF.

The chain couples TRBV19 to TRBJ2-7; 10 nucleotides agree with TRBD2. Trimming took 0 bases from V and 3 from J; bases not matched to a gene: 8. CDR1 is LNHDA and CDR2 is SQIVND in the germline V gene (reference sequence). The CDR3 runs to 17 residues. Here the CDR3 reads CASSIDLLAGVNYEQYF. Here the CDR3 DNA reads TGTGCCAGTAGTATAGATCTTCTAGCGGGAGTAAACTACGAGCAGTACTTC.

This CDR3 is CASSLTGVNYGYTF. The CDR3 DNA follows: TGTGCCAGCAGCTTGACAGGGGTGAATTATGGCTACACCTTC. The chain carries TRBV5-6 and TRBJ1-2, with 7 positions matching TRBD1. The CDR3 runs to 14 residues. V trimming: 1 base; J trimming: 5 bases; junction bases outside the gene matches: 5. Per germline, CDR1 SGHDT and CDR2 YYEEEE.

CDR3 in amino acids: CASSPRLDGTEAFF. The DNA for the CDR3 is TGTGCCAGCAGCCCCCGCCTTGACGGGACTGAAGCTTTCTTT. The J gene is TRBJ1-1, the V gene TRBV27; unclear D gene. This CDR3 contains 14 residues. The germline V gene encodes CDR1 MNHEY and CDR2 SMNVEV (reference sequence). V dropped 6 bases and J dropped 5 bases, with 16 bases sitting between them.

CDR3 nucleotide sequence: TGTGCCAGCAGCCCCACTGGGGGACTAGCGGGAGGAGAAGAGACCCAGTACTTC. Its protein is CASSPTGGLAGGEETQYF. The chain combines TRBV7-9 with TRBJ2-5; 15 bases agree with TRBD2. The CDR3 consists of 18 residues. Losses at the gene ends were 5 bases for V and 3 bases for J; bases not matched to a gene: 10. The germline V gene has CDR1 SEHNR and CDR2 FQNEAQ (reference sequence). The whole variable domain, remainder taken from reference TRBV7-9 and TRBJ2-5, is DTGVSQNPRHKITKRGQNVTFRCDPISEHNRLYWYRQTLGQGPEFLTYFQNEAQLEKSRLLSDRFSAERPKGSFSTLEIQRTEQGDSAMYLCASSPTGGLAGGEETQYFGPGTRLLVL.

The CDR3 loop is CASGGTSGSNGYEQYF. The CDR3 nucleotides are TGCGCCAGCGGCGGGACTAGCGGGAGCAATGGGTACGAGCAGTACTTC. The rearrangement links TRBV5-1 to TRBJ2-7; 14 bases are a match to TRBD2. J lost 4 bases, V lost 7 bases, and 10 bases had no gene match. This CDR3 comprises 16 residues. The germline V gene encodes CDR1 SGHRS and CDR2 YFSETQ.

The chain recombines TRBV7-8 with TRBJ2-7; perhaps TRBD2 as D (6 bases). V was trimmed by 4 bases and J by 1 base, leaving 14 bases between them. The CDR3 runs 15 residues. The germline CDR1 and CDR2 sequences are SGHVS and FQNEAQ. This CDR3 is CASSSGTWDSYEQYF. The CDR3 DNA follows: TGTGCCAGCAGCTCCGGGACTTGGGATTCCTACGAGCAGTACTTC.

This clone appeared a single time. J is TRBJ1-2 and V is TRBV11-2, with TRBD1 matching 10 bases. CDR1 is SGHAT, CDR2 FQNNGV, per germline. The CDR3 totals 15 residues. Trimming removed 5 bases from V and 7 bases from J; junction bases left unmatched: 10. The chain's CDR3 is CASSQQTGGEVGYTF. CDR3 DNA: TGTGCCAGCAGCCAACAGACAGGGGGCGAGGTTGGCTACACCTTC.

This clone was seen once. The chain links TRBV4-3 to TRBJ2-7; 8 positions match TRBD1. The V gene end was trimmed by 3 bases and the J gene end by 2 bases; junction bases not matched to a gene: 9. CDR3 length: 16 amino acids. From germline, CDR1 is LGHNA and CDR2 YSLEER. Here the CDR3 reads CASSQEPGQETYEQYF. As DNA, the CDR3 is TGCGCCAGCAGCCAGGAGCCGGGACAGGAGACCTACGAGCAGTACTTC.

This rearrangement joins TRBV5-1 to TRBJ1-1; possible D gene TRBD1, 6 bases. Germline-derived CDR1 and CDR2 are SGHRS and YFSETQ. The CDR3 is made up of 15 amino acids. V was trimmed by 4 bases and J by 0 bases, leaving 13 bases between them. CDR3 amino acids: CASSGKQGMNTEAFF. CDR3 DNA sequence: TGCGCCAGCAGCGGAAAACAGGGAATGAACACTGAAGCTTTCTTT.

On this clone: A read error may account for a junction end that differs from germline. The chain has TRBV7-7 and TRBJ2-7; D perhaps matches TRBD2 (5 bases). Germline CDR1 and CDR2: SSHAT and FNYEAQ (reference sequence). This CDR3 spans 15 amino acids. The DNA of the CDR3 is TGTGCTAGCAGCCCCCTGAGGGAGAAGGCCTACGAGCAGTACTTC. It is translated as CASSPLREKAYEQYF.

Only a few counts were recorded for this clone. The genes are TRBV4-3 and TRBJ2-3, with TRBD2 matching over 10 bases. The CDR3 is made up of 19 amino acids. Germline CDR1 reads LGHNA; CDR2 reads YSLEER. The junction had 9 bases not matched to a gene; V was cut back by 0 bases and J by 0 bases. The CDR3 sequence is CASSQDESGRGNSTDTQYF. CDR3 in DNA: TGCGCCAGCAGCCAAGATGAGAGCGGGAGGGGGAACAGCACAGATACGCAGTATTTT.